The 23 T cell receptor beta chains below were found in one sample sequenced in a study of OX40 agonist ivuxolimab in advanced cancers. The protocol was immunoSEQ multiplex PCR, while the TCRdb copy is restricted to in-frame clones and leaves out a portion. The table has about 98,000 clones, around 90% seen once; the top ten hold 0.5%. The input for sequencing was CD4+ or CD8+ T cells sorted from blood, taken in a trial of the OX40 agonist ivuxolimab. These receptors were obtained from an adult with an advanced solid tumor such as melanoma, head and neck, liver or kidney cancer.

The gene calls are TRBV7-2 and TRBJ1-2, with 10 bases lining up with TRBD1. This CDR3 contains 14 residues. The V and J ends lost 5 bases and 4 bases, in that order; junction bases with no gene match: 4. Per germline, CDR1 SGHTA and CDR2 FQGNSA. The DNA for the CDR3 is TGTGCCAGCAGCCGGGGGACAGGGGCCTATGGCTACACCTTC. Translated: CASSRGTGAYGYTF.

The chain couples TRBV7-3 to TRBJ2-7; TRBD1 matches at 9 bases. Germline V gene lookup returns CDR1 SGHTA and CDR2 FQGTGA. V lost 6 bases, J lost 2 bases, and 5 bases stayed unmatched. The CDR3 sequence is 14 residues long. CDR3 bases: TGTGCCAGCAGTCCGGACAGGGGAGCCTACGAGCAGTACTTC. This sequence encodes CASSPDRGAYEQYF.

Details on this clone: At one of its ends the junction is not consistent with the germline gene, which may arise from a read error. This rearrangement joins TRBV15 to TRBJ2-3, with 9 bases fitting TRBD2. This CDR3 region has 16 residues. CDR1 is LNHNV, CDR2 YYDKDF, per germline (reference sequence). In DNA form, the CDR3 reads TGTGCCACCAGCAGAGATCTAGCGGGGACCACAGATAGGCAGTATTTT. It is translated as CATSRDLAGTTDRQYF.

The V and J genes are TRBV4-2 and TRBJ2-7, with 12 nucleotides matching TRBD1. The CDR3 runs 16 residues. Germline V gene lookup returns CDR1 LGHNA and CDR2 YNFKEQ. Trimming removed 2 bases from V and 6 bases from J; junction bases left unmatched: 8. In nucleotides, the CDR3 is TGTGCCAGCAGCCAATTAACCGGGACAGGGGGCGCCGAGCAGTACTTC. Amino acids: CASSQLTGTGGAEQYF.

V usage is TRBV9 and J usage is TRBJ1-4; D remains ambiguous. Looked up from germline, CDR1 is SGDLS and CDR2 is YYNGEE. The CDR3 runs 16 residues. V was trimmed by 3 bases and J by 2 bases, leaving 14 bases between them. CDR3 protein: CASSEAAFLTNEKLFF. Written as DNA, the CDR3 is TGTGCCAGCAGCGAAGCAGCATTCCTGACTAATGAAAAACTGTTTTTT.

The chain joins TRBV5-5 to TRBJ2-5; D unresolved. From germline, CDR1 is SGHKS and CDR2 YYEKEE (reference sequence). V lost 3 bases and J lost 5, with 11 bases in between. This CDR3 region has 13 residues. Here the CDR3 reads CASSSRVSETQYF. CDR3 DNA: TGTGCCAGCAGCTCCCGGGTATCGGAGACCCAGTACTTC.

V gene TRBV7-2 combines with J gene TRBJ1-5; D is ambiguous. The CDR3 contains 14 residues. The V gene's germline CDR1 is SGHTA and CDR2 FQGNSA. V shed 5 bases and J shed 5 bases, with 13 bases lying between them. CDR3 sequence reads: CASSQTNTHQPQHF. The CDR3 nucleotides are TGTGCCAGCAGCCAGACCAACACGCATCAGCCCCAGCATTTT.

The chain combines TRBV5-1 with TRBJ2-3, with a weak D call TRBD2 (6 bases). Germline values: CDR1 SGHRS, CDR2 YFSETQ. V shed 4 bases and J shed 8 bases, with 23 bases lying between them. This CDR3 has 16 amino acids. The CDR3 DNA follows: TGCGCCAGCAGCCCCTGGCTATGGGGGGAGCAGACTACGCAGTATTTT. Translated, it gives CASSPWLWGEQTTQYF.

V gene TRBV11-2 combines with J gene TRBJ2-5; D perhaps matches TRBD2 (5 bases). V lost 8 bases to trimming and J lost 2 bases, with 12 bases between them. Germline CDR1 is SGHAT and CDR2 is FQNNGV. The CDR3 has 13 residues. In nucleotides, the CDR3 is TGTGCCAGCGGGCTCAGGAGGCAAGAGACCCAGTACTTC. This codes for CASGLRRQETQYF.

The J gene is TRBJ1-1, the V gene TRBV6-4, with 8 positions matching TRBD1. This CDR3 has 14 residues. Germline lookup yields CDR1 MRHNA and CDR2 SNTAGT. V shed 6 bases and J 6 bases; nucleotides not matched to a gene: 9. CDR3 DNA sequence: TGTGCCAGCAGGGCGGACAGGGTGAGCGCTGAAGCTTTCTTT. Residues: CASRADRVSAEAFF.

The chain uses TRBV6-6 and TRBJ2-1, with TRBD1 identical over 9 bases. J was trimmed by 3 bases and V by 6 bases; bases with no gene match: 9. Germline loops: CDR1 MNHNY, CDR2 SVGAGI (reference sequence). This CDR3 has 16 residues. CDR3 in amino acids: CASRPRTGALYNEQFF. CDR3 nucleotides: TGTGCCAGCAGGCCTCGGACAGGGGCGCTCTACAATGAGCAGTTCTTC.

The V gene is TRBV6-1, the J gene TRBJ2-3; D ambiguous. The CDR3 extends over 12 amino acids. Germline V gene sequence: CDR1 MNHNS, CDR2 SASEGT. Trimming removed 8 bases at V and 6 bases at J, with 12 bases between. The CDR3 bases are TGTGCCAGCGGGAAGCCCCGGGATACGCAGTATTTT. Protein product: CASGKPRDTQYF.

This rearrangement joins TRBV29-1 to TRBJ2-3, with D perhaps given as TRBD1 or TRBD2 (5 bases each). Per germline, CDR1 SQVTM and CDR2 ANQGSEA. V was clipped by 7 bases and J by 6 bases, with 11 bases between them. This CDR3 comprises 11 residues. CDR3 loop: CSGGVLDTQYF. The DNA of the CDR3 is TGCAGCGGAGGGGTATTGGATACGCAGTATTTT.

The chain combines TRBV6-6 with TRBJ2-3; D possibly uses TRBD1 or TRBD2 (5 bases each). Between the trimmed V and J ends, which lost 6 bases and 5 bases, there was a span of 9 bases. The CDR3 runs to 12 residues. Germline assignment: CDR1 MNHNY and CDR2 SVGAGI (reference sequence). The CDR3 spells CASRTGLDTQYF. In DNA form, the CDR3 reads TGTGCCAGCAGAACAGGACTAGATACGCAGTATTTT.

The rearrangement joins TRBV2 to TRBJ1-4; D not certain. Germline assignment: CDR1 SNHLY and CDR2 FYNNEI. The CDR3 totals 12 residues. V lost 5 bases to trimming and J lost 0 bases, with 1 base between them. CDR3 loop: CASSTTNEKLFF. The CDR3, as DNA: TGTGCCAGCAGTACAACTAATGAAAAACTGTTTTTT.

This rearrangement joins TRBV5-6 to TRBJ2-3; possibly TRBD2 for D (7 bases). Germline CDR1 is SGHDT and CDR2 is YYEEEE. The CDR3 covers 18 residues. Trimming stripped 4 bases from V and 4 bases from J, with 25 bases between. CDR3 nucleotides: TGTGCCAGCAGCGTTTTGGAAAAACTAGTGGGGGGGCCAGATACGCAGTATTTT. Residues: CASSVLEKLVGGPDTQYF. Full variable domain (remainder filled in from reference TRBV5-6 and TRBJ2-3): DAGVTQSPTHLIKTRGQQVTLRCSPKSGHDTVSWYQQALGQGPQFIFQYYEEEERQRGNFPDRFSGHQFPNYSSELNVNALLLGDSALYLCASSVLEKLVGGPDTQYFGPGTRLTVL.

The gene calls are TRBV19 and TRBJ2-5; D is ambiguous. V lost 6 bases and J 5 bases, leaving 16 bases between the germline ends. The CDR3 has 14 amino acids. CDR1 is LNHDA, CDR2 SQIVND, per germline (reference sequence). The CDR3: CASSRWPAAETQYF. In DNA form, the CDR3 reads TGTGCCAGTAGCCGTTGGCCCGCGGCGGAGACCCAGTACTTC.

The CDR3 nucleotides read TGTGCCAGCAGTTACTCCCCGGGGGGCGGGGAGCTGTTTTTT. It translates to CASSYSPGGGELFF. The V and J genes are TRBV6-5 and TRBJ2-2; TRBD2 matches 7 bases. The V segment lost 0 bases and the J segment 7 bases; nucleotides outside the gene matches: 2. CDR3 size: 14 residues. Germline V gene lookup returns CDR1 MNHEY and CDR2 SVGAGI.

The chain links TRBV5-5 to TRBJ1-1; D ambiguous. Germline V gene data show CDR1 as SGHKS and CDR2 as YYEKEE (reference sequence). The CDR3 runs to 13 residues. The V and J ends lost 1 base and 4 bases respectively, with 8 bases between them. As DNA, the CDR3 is TGTGCCAGCAGCTTGCAGGCAGGCACTGAAGCTTTCTTT. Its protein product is CASSLQAGTEAFF.

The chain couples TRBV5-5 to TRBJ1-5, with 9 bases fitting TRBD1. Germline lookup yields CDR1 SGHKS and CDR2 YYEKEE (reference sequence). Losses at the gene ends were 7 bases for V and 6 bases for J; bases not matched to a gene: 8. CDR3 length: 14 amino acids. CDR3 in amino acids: CASLGGQGFQPQHF. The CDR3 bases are TGTGCCAGCCTGGGAGGACAGGGGTTTCAGCCCCAGCATTTT.

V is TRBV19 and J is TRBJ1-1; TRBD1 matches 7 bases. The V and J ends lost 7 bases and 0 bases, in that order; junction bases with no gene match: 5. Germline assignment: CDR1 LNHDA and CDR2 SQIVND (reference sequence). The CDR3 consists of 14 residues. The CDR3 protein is CASMKTGLNTEAFF. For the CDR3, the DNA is TGTGCCAGTATGAAGACAGGGCTGAACACTGAAGCTTTCTTT. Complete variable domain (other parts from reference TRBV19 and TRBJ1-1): DGGITQSPKYLFRKEGQNVTLSCEQNLNHDAMYWYRQDPGQGLRLIYYSQIVNDFQKGDIAEGYSVSREKKESFPLTVTSAQKNPTAFYLCASMKTGLNTEAFFGQGTRLTVV.

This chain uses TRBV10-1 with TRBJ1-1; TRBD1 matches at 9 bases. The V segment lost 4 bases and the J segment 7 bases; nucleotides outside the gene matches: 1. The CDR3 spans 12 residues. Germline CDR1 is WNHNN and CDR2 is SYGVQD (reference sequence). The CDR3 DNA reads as TGCGCCAGCAGTGTGGGACAGGGTGAAGCTTTCTTT. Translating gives CASSVGQGEAFF.

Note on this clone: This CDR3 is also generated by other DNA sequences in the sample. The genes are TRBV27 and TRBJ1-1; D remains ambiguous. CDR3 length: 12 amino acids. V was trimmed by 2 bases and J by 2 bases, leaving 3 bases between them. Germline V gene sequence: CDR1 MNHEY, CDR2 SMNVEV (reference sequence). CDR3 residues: CASSLDNTEAFF. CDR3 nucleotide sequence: TGTGCCAGCAGTTTAGACAACACTGAAGCTTTCTTT.